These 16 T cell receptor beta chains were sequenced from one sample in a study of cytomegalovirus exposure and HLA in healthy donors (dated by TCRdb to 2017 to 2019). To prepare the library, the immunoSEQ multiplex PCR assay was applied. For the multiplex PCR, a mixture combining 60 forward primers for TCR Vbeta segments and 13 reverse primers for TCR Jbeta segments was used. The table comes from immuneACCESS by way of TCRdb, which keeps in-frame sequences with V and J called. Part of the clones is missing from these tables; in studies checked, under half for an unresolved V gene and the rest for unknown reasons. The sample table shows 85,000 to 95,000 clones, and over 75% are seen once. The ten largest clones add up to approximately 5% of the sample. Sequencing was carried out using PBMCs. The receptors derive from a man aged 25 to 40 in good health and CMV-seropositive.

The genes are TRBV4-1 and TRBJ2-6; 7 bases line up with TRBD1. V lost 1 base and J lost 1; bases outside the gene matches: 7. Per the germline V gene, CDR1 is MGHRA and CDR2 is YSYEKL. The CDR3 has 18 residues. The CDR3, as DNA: TGCGCCAGCAGCCAAGTCTCAGGGGGAAGATCTGGGGCCAACGTCCTGACTTTC. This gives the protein CASSQVSGGRSGANVLTF.

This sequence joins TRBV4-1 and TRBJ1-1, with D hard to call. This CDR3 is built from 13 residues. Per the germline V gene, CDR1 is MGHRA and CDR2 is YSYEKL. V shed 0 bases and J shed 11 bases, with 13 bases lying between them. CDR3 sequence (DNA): TGCGCCAGCAGCCAAGATGTGGTTGCCGGGGCTTTCTTT. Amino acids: CASSQDVVAGAFF.

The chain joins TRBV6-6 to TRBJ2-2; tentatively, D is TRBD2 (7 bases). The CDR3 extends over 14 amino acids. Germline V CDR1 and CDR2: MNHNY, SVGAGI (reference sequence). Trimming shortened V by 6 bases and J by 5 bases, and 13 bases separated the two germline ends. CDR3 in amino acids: CASSDGGLTGELFF. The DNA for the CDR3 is TGTGCCAGCAGCGACGGGGGGCTGACCGGGGAGCTGTTTTTT.

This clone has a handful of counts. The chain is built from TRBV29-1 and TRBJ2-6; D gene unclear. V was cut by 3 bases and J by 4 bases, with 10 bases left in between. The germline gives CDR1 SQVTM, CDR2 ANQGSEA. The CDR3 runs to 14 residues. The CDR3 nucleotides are TGCAGCGTTGAGGTCGCAGGAGGGGCCAACGTCCTGACTTTC. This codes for CSVEVAGGANVLTF. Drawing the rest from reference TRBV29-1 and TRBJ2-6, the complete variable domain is SAVISQKPSRDICQRGTSLTIQCQVDSQVTMMFWYRQQPGQSLTLIATANQGSEATYESGFVIDKFPISRPNLTFSTLTVSNMSPEDSSIYLCSVEVAGGANVLTFGAGSRLTVL.

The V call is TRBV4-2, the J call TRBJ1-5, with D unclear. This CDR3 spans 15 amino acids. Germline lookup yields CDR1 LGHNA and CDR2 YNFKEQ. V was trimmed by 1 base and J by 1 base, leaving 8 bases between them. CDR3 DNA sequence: TGTGCCAGCAGCCAAGGAGGAGGAAGCAATCAGCCCCAGCATTTT. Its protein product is CASSQGGGSNQPQHF.

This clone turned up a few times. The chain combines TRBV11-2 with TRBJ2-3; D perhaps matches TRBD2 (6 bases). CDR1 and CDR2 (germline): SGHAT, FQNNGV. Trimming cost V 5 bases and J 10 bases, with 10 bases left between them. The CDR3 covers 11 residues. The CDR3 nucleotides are TGTGCCAGCAGCCAGGACTATGCGCAGTATTTT. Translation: CASSQDYAQYF. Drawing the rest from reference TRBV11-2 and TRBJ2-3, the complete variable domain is EAGVAQSPRYKIIEKRQSVAFWCNPISGHATLYWYQQILGQGPKLLIQFQNNGVVDDSQLPKDRFSAERLKGVDSTLKIQPAKLEDSAVYLCASSQDYAQYFGPGTRLTVL.

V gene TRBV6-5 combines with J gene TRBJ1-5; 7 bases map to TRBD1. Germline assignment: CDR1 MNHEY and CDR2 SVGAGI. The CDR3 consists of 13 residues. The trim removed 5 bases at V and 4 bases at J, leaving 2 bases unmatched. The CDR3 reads CASSRDSNQPQHF. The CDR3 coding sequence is TGTGCCAGCAGTCGGGACAGTAATCAGCCCCAGCATTTT.

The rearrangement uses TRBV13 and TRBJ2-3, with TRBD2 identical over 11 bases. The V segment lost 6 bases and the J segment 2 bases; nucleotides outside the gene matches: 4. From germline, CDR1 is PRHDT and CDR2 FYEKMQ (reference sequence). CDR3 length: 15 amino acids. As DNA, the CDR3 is TGTGCCAGCAGGGGGACTAGCGGCCACACAGATACGCAGTATTTT. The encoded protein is CASRGTSGHTDTQYF.

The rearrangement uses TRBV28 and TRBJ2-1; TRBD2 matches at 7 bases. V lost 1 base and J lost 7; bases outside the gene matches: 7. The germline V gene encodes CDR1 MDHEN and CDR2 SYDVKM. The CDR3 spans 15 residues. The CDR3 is CASSLSRGSRNEQFF. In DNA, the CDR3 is TGTGCCAGCAGTTTATCCCGCGGGAGCAGAAATGAGCAGTTCTTC.

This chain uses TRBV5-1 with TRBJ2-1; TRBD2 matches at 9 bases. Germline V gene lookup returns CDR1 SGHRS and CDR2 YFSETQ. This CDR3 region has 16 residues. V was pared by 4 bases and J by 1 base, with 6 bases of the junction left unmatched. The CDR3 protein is CASSPTLAGSYNEQFF. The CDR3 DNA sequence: TGCGCCAGCAGCCCGACCCTAGCGGGGTCCTACAATGAGCAGTTCTTC. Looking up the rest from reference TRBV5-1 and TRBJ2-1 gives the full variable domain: KAGVTQTPRYLIKTRGQQVTLSCSPISGHRSVSWYQQTPGQGLQFLFEYFSETQRNKGNFPGRFSGRQFSNSRSEMNVSTLELGDSALYLCASSPTLAGSYNEQFFGPGTRLTVL.

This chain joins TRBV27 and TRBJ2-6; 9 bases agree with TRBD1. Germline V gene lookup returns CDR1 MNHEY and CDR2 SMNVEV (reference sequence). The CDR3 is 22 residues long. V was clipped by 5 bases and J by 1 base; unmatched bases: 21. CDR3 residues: CASSPTFGTGNVKGSGANVLTF. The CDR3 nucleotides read TGTGCCAGCAGTCCCACCTTTGGGACAGGGAACGTGAAGGGGTCTGGGGCCAACGTCCTGACTTTC.

CDR3 amino acids: CASSLAMDRGLSGYTF. Here the CDR3 DNA reads TGTGCCAGCAGCTTGGCAATGGACAGGGGGCTCTCTGGCTACACCTTC. The V call is TRBV7-9, the J call TRBJ1-2, with TRBD1 identical over 11 bases. This CDR3 region has 16 residues. Germline trimming cut 3 bases from V and 7 bases from J; bases unmatched to any gene: 10. Germline V gene sequence: CDR1 SEHNR, CDR2 FQNEAQ (reference sequence). Filled out from reference TRBV7-9 and TRBJ1-2, the complete variable domain reads DTGVSQNPRHKITKRGQNVTFRCDPISEHNRLYWYRQTLGQGPEFLTYFQNEAQLEKSRLLSDRFSAERPKGSFSTLEIQRTEQGDSAMYLCASSLAMDRGLSGYTFGSGTRLTVV.

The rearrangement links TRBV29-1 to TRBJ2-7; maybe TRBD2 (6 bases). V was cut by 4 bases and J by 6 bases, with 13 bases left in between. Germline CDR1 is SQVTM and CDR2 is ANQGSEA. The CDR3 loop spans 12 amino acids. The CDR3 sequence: CSVGRMGGEQYF. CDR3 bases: TGCAGCGTTGGCAGGATGGGGGGCGAGCAGTACTTC.

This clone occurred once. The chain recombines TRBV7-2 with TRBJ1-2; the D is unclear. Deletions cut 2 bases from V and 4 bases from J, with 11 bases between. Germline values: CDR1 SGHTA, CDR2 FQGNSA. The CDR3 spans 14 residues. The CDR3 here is CASSLSSVLYGYTF. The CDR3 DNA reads TGTGCCAGCAGCTTAAGTTCAGTCCTCTATGGCTACACCTTC.

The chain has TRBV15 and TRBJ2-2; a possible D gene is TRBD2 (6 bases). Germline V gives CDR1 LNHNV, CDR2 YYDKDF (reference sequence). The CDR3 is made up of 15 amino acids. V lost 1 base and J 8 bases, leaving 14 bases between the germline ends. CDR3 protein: CATSRATTRGGELFF. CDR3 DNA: TGTGCCACCAGCAGAGCGACCACTCGGGGGGGGGAGCTGTTTTTT.

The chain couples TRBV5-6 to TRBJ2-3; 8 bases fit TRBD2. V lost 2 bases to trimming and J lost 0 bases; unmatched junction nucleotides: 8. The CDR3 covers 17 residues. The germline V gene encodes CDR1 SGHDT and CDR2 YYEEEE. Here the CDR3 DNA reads TGTGCCAGCAGCTTCCAAGGCAGCGGGAGTAGCACAGATACGCAGTATTTT. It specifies CASSFQGSGSSTDTQYF.